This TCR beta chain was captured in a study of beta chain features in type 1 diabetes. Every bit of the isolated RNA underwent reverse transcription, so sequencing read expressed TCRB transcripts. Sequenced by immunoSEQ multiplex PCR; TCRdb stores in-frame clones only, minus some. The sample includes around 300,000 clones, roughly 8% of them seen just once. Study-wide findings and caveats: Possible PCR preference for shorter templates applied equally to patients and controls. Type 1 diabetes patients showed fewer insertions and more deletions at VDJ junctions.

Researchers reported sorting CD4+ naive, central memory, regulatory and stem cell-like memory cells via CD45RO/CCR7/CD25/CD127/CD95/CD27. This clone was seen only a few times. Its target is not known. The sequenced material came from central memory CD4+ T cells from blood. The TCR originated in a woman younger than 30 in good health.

In nucleotides, the CDR3 is TGTGCCAGCAGCTTACGAGTGGGTCCGGAATATACGCAGTATTTT. Translating it yields CASSLRVGPEYTQYF. V is TRBV7-2 and J is TRBJ2-3; no clear D gene. CDR1 and CDR2 (germline): SGHTA, FQGNSA. The CDR3 is made up of 15 amino acids. Trimming stripped 2 bases from V and 7 bases from J, with 16 bases between.